These 9 T cell receptor beta chains came from one sample sequenced in a study of neurological immune-mediated disorders. TCRdb passed the 5' RACE reads through MiXCR, listing each CDR3 protein once. The sample consists of some 30,000 distinct CDR3 sequences, about 16% of them appearing once. Time point indicated: technical triplicate 3. The sequencing sample was made of CD4+ T cells from blood. These receptors were taken from a female donor with HTLV-1-associated myelopathy (HAM/TSP).

This clonotype was seen ten or more times. The V gene is TRBV10-3, the J gene TRBJ2-7; D is possibly TRBD1 (6 bases). The germline V gene has CDR1 ENHRY and CDR2 SYGVKD. CDR3 length: 14 amino acids. V lost 5 bases to trimming and J lost 5 bases, with 16 bases between them. The CDR3 here is CAISSVQGSHEQYF. CDR3 nucleotides: TGTGCCATCAGTTCCGTACAGGGTTCCCACGAGCAGTACTTC.

This clonotype was seen many times. The chain has TRBV20-1 and TRBJ2-7, with 9 bases identical to TRBD2. In germline, CDR1 is DFQATT, CDR2 SNEGSKA (reference sequence). This CDR3 has 14 amino acids. J gave up 1 base and V 2 bases, and 3 bases lay outside the gene matches. The CDR3 region is CSARLAGSSYEQYF. The CDR3 DNA sequence: TGCAGTGCTAGACTAGCGGGGAGTTCCTACGAGCAGTACTTC.

V and J are TRBV7-2 and TRBJ2-7, with 8 bases identical to TRBD1. In germline, CDR1 is SGHTA, CDR2 FQGNSA. Germline trimming cut 5 bases from V and 6 bases from J; bases unmatched to any gene: 3. CDR3 length equals 12 residues. The CDR3: CASSPTGVEQYF. The CDR3 DNA follows: TGTGCCAGCAGCCCGACAGGGGTCGAGCAGTACTTC.

The sample holds many counts of this clonotype. The chain has TRBV6-6 and TRBJ2-2; D gene uncertain. The CDR3 loop spans 15 amino acids. V was pared by 8 bases and J by 4 bases, with 17 bases between. The germline V gene encodes CDR1 MNHNY and CDR2 SVGAGI (reference sequence). The CDR3 sequence: CASPKGAGLTGELFF. The CDR3 DNA reads as TGTGCCAGCCCTAAAGGAGCAGGTCTCACCGGGGAGCTGTTTTTT.

This clonotype was seen more than once but under ten times. This chain connects TRBV28 to TRBJ2-1, with D perhaps TRBD1 (5 bases). Deletions cut 3 bases from V and 6 bases from J, with 15 bases between. From germline, CDR1 is MDHEN and CDR2 SYDVKM. The CDR3 sequence is 15 residues long. CDR3 region: CASSFVTGLVNEQFF. The CDR3 bases are TGTGCCAGCAGTTTTGTCACAGGCCTTGTCAATGAGCAGTTCTTC.

This clonotype was observed at least ten times. This rearrangement joins TRBV12-5 to TRBJ2-1; 7 nucleotides agree with TRBD1. Germline CDR1 is LGHNT and CDR2 is FRNRAP. V lost 5 bases, J lost 5 bases, and 9 bases stayed unmatched. This CDR3 comprises 15 residues. In nucleotides, the CDR3 is TGTGCTAGTGGTCCGTCACGGACAGGTGACAATGAGCAGTTCTTC. It specifies CASGPSRTGDNEQFF.

This clonotype has at least ten counts. The CDR3 DNA reads TGCAGCGTTGAAATTAGCCAGGCTAACACTGAAGCTTTCTTT. This gives the protein CSVEISQANTEAFF. V is TRBV29-1 and J is TRBJ1-1; D ambiguous. Between the trimmed V and J ends, which lost 2 bases and 2 bases, there was a span of 12 bases. The germline CDR1 and CDR2 sequences are SQVTM and ANQGSEA. This CDR3 contains 14 residues.

This clonotype has ten or more counts. The CDR3 region is CASSLMSGQTTGETQYF. For the CDR3, the DNA is TGTGCCAGCAGTTTAATGTCGGGGCAGACGACCGGGGAGACCCAGTACTTC. The V and J genes are TRBV12-3 or TRBV12-4 and TRBJ2-5, with D possibly being TRBD1 or TRBD2 (5 bases each). CDR3 size: 17 residues. Trimming took off 2 bases at V and 5 bases at J, with 21 bases between the two ends.

This clonotype appeared many times. The rearrangement links TRBV7-6 to TRBJ2-2, with 9 bases lining up with TRBD2. The length of the CDR3 is 17 residues. The V segment lost 5 bases and the J segment 4 bases; nucleotides outside the gene matches: 11. Germline CDR1 reads SGHVS; CDR2 reads FNYEAQ. The CDR3: CASSLRAGGPLTGELFF. The CDR3 DNA is TGTGCCAGCAGCCTGAGGGCGGGGGGGCCCCTCACCGGGGAGCTGTTTTTT.